Given below is one TCR beta chain in context. The antigen remains unidentified. The donors were in the approximately 110-subject validation cohort; that cohort was separate from the roughly 700-subject first cohort. This specimen belongs to a study of cytomegalovirus exposure and HLA in healthy donors. Whole-study context: Both the approximately 120 validation repertoires and the approximately 670 first-cohort repertoires used the same platform, as reported by a later analysis. Study results and limitations: Cytomegalovirus-associated TCR beta chains were listed, numbering 150 to 200.

The germline V and J ends were trimmed by 5 bases and 3 bases, with 7 bases remaining between them. CDR1 MDHEN and CDR2 SYDVKM come from the germline V gene. This CDR3 has 12 amino acids. Clones were sequenced by immunoSEQ multiplex PCR, and TCRdb holds only the in-frame ones, with some missing. The profile shows about 200,000 clones, approximately 82% of them singletons. This TCR came from a woman younger than 45 in good health and CMV-seropositive. The V and J genes are TRBV28 and TRBJ1-1; D may be TRBD1 (5 bases). What was sequenced was PBMCs. In DNA form, the CDR3 reads TGTGCCAGCAGTGGGGGGGACACTGAAGCTTTCTTT. Protein sequence: CASSGGDTEAFF.